The 27 T cell receptor beta chains presented below share a single source sample, sequenced in a study of blood T cell repertoires in COVID-19 (dated by TCRdb to the early 2020s). The protocol used for the library was the immunoSEQ multiplex PCR assay. TCRdb retrieved this table from immuneACCESS and kept in-frame rearrangements only. Not all clones are present; in checked studies, unresolved V genes account for under half, and no reason is known for the remainder. The sample table lists 200,000 to 250,000 clones, 87% of them with a count of one. The top ten constitute roughly 12% of the sample. Sequenced input: peripheral blood. Receptors originate from a woman aged 18-35 years who had recovered from COVID-19.

The chain links TRBV28 to TRBJ1-3; a possible D gene is TRBD1 (6 bases). The CDR3 contains 15 residues. Trimming shortened V by 4 bases and J by 2 bases, and 12 bases separated the two germline ends. Germline V gene lookup returns CDR1 MDHEN and CDR2 SYDVKM. The CDR3 DNA is TGTGCCAGCAGTTGGGGCAGGGGCACTGGAAACACCATATATTTT. The encoded protein is CASSWGRGTGNTIYF.

This sequence joins TRBV27 and TRBJ2-3; D is unclear. The CDR3 has 12 amino acids. Trimming stripped 3 bases from V and 7 bases from J, with 8 bases between. The germline V gene encodes CDR1 MNHEY and CDR2 SMNVEV (reference sequence). The CDR3 loop is CASSLTWNTQYF. CDR3 coding DNA: TGTGCCAGCAGTTTGACATGGAATACGCAGTATTTT.

V is TRBV7-9 and J is TRBJ2-1, with D maybe TRBD1 (6 bases). Trimming shortened V by 5 bases and J by 6 bases, and 11 bases separated the two germline ends. CDR1 and CDR2 (germline): SEHNR, FQNEAQ (reference sequence). This CDR3 contains 13 residues. The CDR3: CASSPRTANEQFF. DNA for the CDR3: TGTGCCAGCAGCCCGAGGACAGCCAATGAGCAGTTCTTC.

V usage is TRBV4-1 and J usage is TRBJ2-7; 10 nucleotides align to TRBD2. Germline CDR1 and CDR2: MGHRA and YSYEKL. The CDR3 totals 15 residues. The junction had 11 bases not matched to a gene; V was cut back by 6 bases and J by 6 bases. CDR3 loop: CASRASGSGLGEQYF. DNA of the CDR3: TGCGCCAGCAGAGCTAGCGGGAGTGGTCTCGGCGAGCAGTACTTC.

The chain links TRBV5-1 to TRBJ2-1; D is uncertain. The CDR3 consists of 13 residues. Germline lookup yields CDR1 SGHRS and CDR2 YFSETQ. V dropped 5 bases and J dropped 0 bases, with 6 bases sitting between them. The CDR3 DNA reads as TGCGCCAGCAGTCCCCTCTCCTACAATGAGCAGTTCTTC. It is translated as CASSPLSYNEQFF.

The chain uses TRBV11-2 and TRBJ1-1; D is undetermined. CDR3 length: 13 amino acids. Germline CDR1 is SGHAT and CDR2 is FQNNGV. Trimming removed 5 bases from V and 3 bases from J, with 10 bases in between. CDR3 nucleotides: TGTGCCAGCAGCCCCACGGTTGACACTGAAGCTTTCTTT. It specifies CASSPTVDTEAFF.

About this clone itself: Other DNA sequences from this sample encode an identical CDR3 as well. The chain links TRBV9 to TRBJ2-3, with TRBD2 matching 11 bases. The germline V gene has CDR1 SGDLS and CDR2 YYNGEE. CDR3 length: 15 amino acids. V trimming: 2 bases; J trimming: 2 bases; junction bases outside the gene matches: 1. The CDR3 spells CASSVGLADTDTQYF. The DNA for the CDR3 is TGTGCCAGCAGCGTGGGACTAGCGGACACAGATACGCAGTATTTT.

This rearrangement joins TRBV6-5 to TRBJ2-5, with 15 bases lining up with TRBD2. There are 15 residues in the CDR3. The junction had 1 base not matched to a gene; V was cut back by 4 bases and J by 4 bases. CDR1 is MNHEY and CDR2 is SVGAGI in the germline V gene. The CDR3: CASSWTSGGVETQYF. The CDR3 DNA reads TGTGCCAGCAGTTGGACTAGCGGGGGGGTAGAGACCCAGTACTTC.

The chain carries TRBV2 and TRBJ1-3; maybe TRBD1 (5 bases). Trimming left V 6 bases short and J 0 bases short, with 15 bases between. CDR3 length: 16 amino acids. Germline loops: CDR1 SNHLY, CDR2 FYNNEI. CDR3 in amino acids: CASSTWGLRSGNTIYF. CDR3 DNA: TGTGCCAGCAGCACCTGGGGACTGCGCTCTGGAAACACCATATATTTT. The entire variable domain, with the rest obtained from reference TRBV2 and TRBJ1-3, is as follows: EPEVTQTPSHQVTQMGQEVILRCVPISNHLYFYWYRQILGQKVEFLVSFYNNEISEKSEIFDDQFSVERPDGSNFTLKIRSTKLEDSAMYFCASSTWGLRSGNTIYFGEGSWLTVV.

This sequence joins TRBV6-2 or TRBV6-3 and TRBJ1-5; 8 bases match TRBD1. V lost 5 bases and J lost 4; bases outside the gene matches: 4. Germline lookup yields CDR1 MNHEY and CDR2 SVGEGT. The CDR3 length is 14 residues. CDR3 in DNA: TGTGCCAGCAGTCATGGACAGGGTAATCAGCCCCAGCATTTT. This codes for CASSHGQGNQPQHF.

This chain connects TRBV9 to TRBJ2-3, with 14 bases lining up with TRBD2. There are 13 residues in the CDR3. The germline CDR1 and CDR2 sequences are SGDLS and YYNGEE. V gave up 4 bases and J gave up 11 bases; unmatched junction bases: 3. This CDR3 is CASSPGLAGGQYF. The CDR3 region has the DNA TGTGCCAGCAGCCCTGGACTAGCGGGGGGGCAGTATTTT. Based on the CDR3 plus reference TRBV9 and TRBJ2-3, the full variable domain is DSGVTQTPKHLITATGQRVTLRCSPRSGDLSVYWYQQSLDQGLQFLIQYYNGEERAKGNILERFSAQQFPDLHSELNLSSLELGDSALYFCASSPGLAGGQYFGPGTRLTVL.

This clone was seen more than once but under ten times. The gene calls are TRBV5-1 and TRBJ2-7; D unresolved. This CDR3 comprises 14 residues. The germline V gene encodes CDR1 SGHRS and CDR2 YFSETQ. Trimming removed 4 bases from V and 1 base from J, with 12 bases in between. The DNA for the CDR3 is TGCGCCAGCAGCCTCGCCTCAGGTTCCTACGAGCAGTACTTC. It codes for CASSLASGSYEQYF.

V gene TRBV6-5 combines with J gene TRBJ1-1; TRBD1 matches at 8 bases. Germline V lookup: CDR1 MNHEY, CDR2 SVGAGI. Losses at the gene ends were 2 bases for V and 6 bases for J; bases not matched to a gene: 5. This CDR3 has 14 amino acids. The CDR3 loop is CASSYTPGGSEAFF. The CDR3 DNA sequence: TGTGCCAGCAGTTACACCCCAGGGGGCTCTGAAGCTTTCTTT.

This sequence joins TRBV19 and TRBJ2-6, with a tentative D call TRBD2 (6 bases). CDR1 is LNHDA, CDR2 SQIVND, per germline (reference sequence). V gave up 3 bases and J gave up 2 bases, with 17 bases separating them. This CDR3 is 18 amino acids long. The CDR3 bases are TGTGCCAGTAGTATTTCTCCCGGGAGCTATACTGGGGCCAACGTCCTGACTTTC. Protein sequence: CASSISPGSYTGANVLTF.

This clone has only a few counts. The chain is built from TRBV19 and TRBJ1-5; 9 bases line up with TRBD1. The germline gives CDR1 LNHDA, CDR2 SQIVND (reference sequence). This CDR3 region has 15 residues. With 5 bases clipped from V and 7 bases from J, the junction kept 9 bases outside the gene matches. The CDR3 bases are TGTGCCAGTAGTCTGGACAGGGGAGCTCGCCAGCCCCAGCATTTT. Its translation: CASSLDRGARQPQHF.

The chain links TRBV19 to TRBJ2-2; 7 bases are shared with TRBD1. This CDR3 region has 15 residues. Germline-derived CDR1 and CDR2 are LNHDA and SQIVND (reference sequence). V trimming: 3 bases; J trimming: 5 bases; junction bases outside the gene matches: 6. For the CDR3, the DNA is TGTGCCAGTAGTATTTGGGGACAGATGACCGGGGAGCTGTTTTTT. It encodes CASSIWGQMTGELFF.

The V call is TRBV7-2, the J call TRBJ1-6; D is undetermined. CDR3 length equals 15 residues. In germline, CDR1 is SGHTA, CDR2 FQGNSA. V was clipped by 4 bases and J by 3 bases, with 10 bases between them. CDR3 nucleotide sequence: TGTGCCAGCAGCTCGCCCGGGAACTATAATTCACCCCTCCACTTT. Its translation: CASSSPGNYNSPLHF. The full variable domain, its missing parts supplied by reference TRBV7-2 and TRBJ1-6, is GAGVSQSPSNKVTEKGKDVELRCDPISGHTALYWYRQSLGQGLEFLIYFQGNSAPDKSGLPSDRFSAERTGGSVSTLTIQRTQQEDSAVYLCASSSPGNYNSPLHFGNGTRLTVT.

There are a few counts of this clone. CDR3 sequence: CASSEAGEETQYF. In DNA, the CDR3 is TGTGCCAGCAGCGAAGCAGGGGAAGAGACCCAGTACTTC. V gene TRBV7-9 combines with J gene TRBJ2-5; D might be TRBD1 (6 bases). Deletions cut 5 bases from V and 3 bases from J, with 10 bases between. CDR1 SEHNR and CDR2 FQNEAQ come from the germline V gene (reference sequence). The CDR3 spans 13 residues.

V is TRBV19 and J is TRBJ2-5, with 14 nucleotides matching TRBD2. V gave up 7 bases and J gave up 5 bases; unmatched junction bases: 9. This CDR3 has 16 amino acids. Germline V gene sequence: CDR1 LNHDA, CDR2 SQIVND (reference sequence). CDR3 nucleotides: TGTGCCAGTACTAAAGGACTAGCGGGAGGCGGGGAGACCCAGTACTTC. Translated, it gives CASTKGLAGGGETQYF.

This clone showed up just once. V gene TRBV6-5 combines with J gene TRBJ1-6; unclear D gene. CDR3 length equals 15 residues. The V end lost 3 bases, the J end lost 7 bases, and 13 bases lay between the germline ends. CDR1 and CDR2 (germline): MNHEY, SVGAGI. CDR3 protein: CASSYRTSPNSPLHF. The CDR3 DNA sequence: TGTGCCAGCAGTTATCGGACTTCCCCCAATTCACCCCTCCACTTT.

The chain employs TRBV7-2 and TRBJ2-7, with 8 nucleotides matching TRBD2. The CDR3 spans 16 residues. Germline V gene sequence: CDR1 SGHTA, CDR2 FQGNSA. With 1 base clipped from V and 3 bases from J, the junction kept 8 bases outside the gene matches. In nucleotides, the CDR3 is TGTGCCAGCAGCTTAGTGGGAGCGGGAGCTCTCTACGAGCAGTACTTC. This sequence encodes CASSLVGAGALYEQYF.

This chain links TRBV6-6 with TRBJ2-1; D uncertain. CDR1 and CDR2 from the germline V gene are MNHNY and SVGAGI (reference sequence). CDR3 length equals 13 residues. V lost 5 bases and J 6 bases, leaving 11 bases between the germline ends. CDR3 amino acids: CASSTVLVNEQFF. In DNA form, the CDR3 reads TGTGCCAGCAGTACTGTACTGGTCAATGAGCAGTTCTTC.

This sequence joins TRBV25-1 and TRBJ1-1, with TRBD1 identical over 10 bases. This CDR3 has 14 residues. The V and J ends lost 7 bases and 1 base, in that order; junction bases with no gene match: 3. The V gene's germline CDR1 is MGHDK and CDR2 SYGVNS. The CDR3 DNA is TGTGCCAGCACTCGACAGGGGGCGAACACTGAAGCTTTCTTT. It yields the protein CASTRQGANTEAFF.

The chain couples TRBV7-2 to TRBJ1-1, with TRBD1 as a possible D gene (5 bases). The length of the CDR3 is 14 residues. Germline V gene sequence: CDR1 SGHTA, CDR2 FQGNSA. The ends were cut back, 6 bases at V and 0 bases at J, with 11 bases in the middle. The CDR3 region is CASSYAGVNTEAFF. The CDR3 DNA is TGTGCCAGCAGTTACGCGGGGGTGAACACTGAAGCTTTCTTT.

The chain couples TRBV10-3 to TRBJ1-6; possible D gene TRBD1, 6 bases. V was trimmed by 3 bases and J by 7 bases, leaving 19 bases between them. Germline loops: CDR1 ENHRY, CDR2 SYGVKD. The CDR3 sequence is 17 residues long. The DNA of the CDR3 is TGTGCCATCAGTGATACAGCGCACGGGACACAAAATTCACCCCTCCACTTT. It codes for CAISDTAHGTQNSPLHF.

The rearrangement links TRBV7-2 to TRBJ2-1, with TRBD2 identical over 7 bases. This CDR3 is 17 amino acids long. Germline trimming cut 1 base from V and 4 bases from J; bases unmatched to any gene: 10. CDR1 is SGHTA, CDR2 FQGNSA, per germline. The CDR3 reads CASSLVSGTTLYNEQFF. Written as DNA, the CDR3 is TGTGCCAGCAGCTTAGTCTCTGGGACTACACTTTACAATGAGCAGTTCTTC.

The chain uses TRBV7-2 and TRBJ2-5; 14 bases are shared with TRBD2. Per germline, CDR1 SGHTA and CDR2 FQGNSA. With 3 bases clipped from V and 5 bases from J, the junction kept 8 bases outside the gene matches. This CDR3 is built from 17 residues. CDR3 coding DNA: TGTGCCAGCAGCTTCCGACTAGCGGGAGGGCCTCTGGAGACCCAGTACTTC. It specifies CASSFRLAGGPLETQYF.